This T cell receptor (beta chain) was retrieved from a study of shared clonotypes between healthy human individuals. TCRdb's table, derived via immunoSEQ multiplex PCR, lists solely in-frame clones and lacks some. The sample lists approximately 2,000,000 clones, roughly 90% occurring once. The CDR3 loop spans 13 amino acids. With 5 bases clipped from V and 5 bases from J, the junction kept 4 bases outside the gene matches. Looked up from germline, CDR1 is SGDLS and CDR2 is YYNGEE. Sequenced sample: naive CD4+ T cells from PBMCs. Stated subset: CD45RA+ positively selected. The chain is built from TRBV9 and TRBJ2-5; 9 bases are a match to TRBD2. The TCR was taken from a young man in good health. Some clones in this sample may be carry-over from other donors' samples. CDR3 sequence: CASRLAGRETQYF. The CDR3 DNA is TGTGCCAGCAGGCTAGCGGGACGGGAGACCCAGTACTTC.